This is a list of T cell receptor beta chains from one sample in a study of T cells in Graves' hyperthyroidism and ophthalmopathy. Using its own MiXCR run on the multiplex PCR reads, TCRdb lists one record per CDR3 protein. The profile shows 550,000 to 700,000 distinct CDR3 sequences, just over 45% of them singletons. Input material: peripheral blood or thyroid tissue (not recorded which). These receptors all come from an adult woman with Graves' disease, either hyperthyroidism or ophthalmopathy (not recorded which). Each CDR3 is given with its conserved first and last residue.

j_call v_call cdr3_aa
TRBJ2-7 TRBV4-1 CASSQETSGAVHEQYF
TRBJ1-5 TRBV7-9 CASSTKTGFSNQPQHF
TRBJ2-2 TRBV7-8 CASSYSGMPGELFF
TRBJ2-1 TRBV29-1 CSVEDPGAGTYNEQFF
TRBJ2-3 TRBV7-9 CASSLGGRTDTQYF
TRBJ1-6 TRBV6-9 CASSYSVWNSPLHF
TRBJ1-2 TRBV10-3 CAISDGTGYGYTF
TRBJ2-7 TRBV28 CASSLLIGVIYEQYF
TRBJ2-5 TRBV7-3 CASSPSLPGSHGAQETQYF
TRBJ1-5 TRBV2 CASSVDAGGGQETQHF
TRBJ2-7 TRBV28 CASSLSGIGSYEQYF
TRBJ1-1 TRBV20-1 CSARWGTGQNAFF
TRBJ2-5 TRBV7-8 CASSLRGPSGAQETQYF
TRBJ1-6 TRBV4-2 CASSQVVRDNSPLHF
TRBJ1-6 TRBV12-3/TRBV12-4 CASSRQALRSPLHF
TRBJ2-2 TRBV5-1 CASSTRDRDLLTTNTGELFF
TRBJ1-1 TRBV29-1 CSVWVGLGTEAFF
TRBJ1-1 TRBV10-3 CAISVPGTASTEAFF